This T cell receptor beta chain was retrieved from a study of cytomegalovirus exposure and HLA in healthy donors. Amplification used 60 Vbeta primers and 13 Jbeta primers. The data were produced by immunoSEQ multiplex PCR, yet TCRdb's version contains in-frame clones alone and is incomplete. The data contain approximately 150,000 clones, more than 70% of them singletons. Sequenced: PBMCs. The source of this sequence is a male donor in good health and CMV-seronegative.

The chain's CDR3 is CASSPRGSNQPQHF. In nucleotides, the CDR3 is TGTGCCAGCAGTCCCAGGGGTAGCAATCAGCCCCAGCATTTT. The chain is built from TRBV6-5 and TRBJ1-5; D perhaps matches TRBD1 (6 bases). The germline V gene encodes CDR1 MNHEY and CDR2 SVGAGI. Between the trimmed V and J ends, which lost 5 bases and 0 bases, there was a span of 8 bases. The CDR3 is 14 residues long.